This entry features one T cell receptor beta chain sequence. Original processing notes: Nucleated cell number was recorded as an estimate derived from reference gene primer amplification. Assay: immunoSEQ multiplex PCR; the TCRdb copy retains only in-frame clones and omits some. V, J and clone size derive from that table, while D and trimming were established from the DNA sequence. This repertoire shows tens of thousands of clones, approximately 78% found once; its top ten account for 18%. Germline CDR1 reads MNHEY; CDR2 reads SVGAGI. This CDR3 spans 13 amino acids. V gave up 6 bases and J gave up 7 bases, with 15 bases separating them. This sample was taken from a study of blood T cell repertoires in COVID-19. Study overall: Specimens from acute and convalescent COVID-19 originated in the United States, Italy and Spain.

This chain links TRBV6-5 with TRBJ1-2; no firm D call. Input material: peripheral blood. This clonotype originated in a woman aged 60-75 years with acute or convalescent COVID-19. Here the CDR3 reads CASSPCIVCGYTF. The CDR3 DNA reads as TGTGCCAGCAGCCCGTGTATTGTTTGTGGCTACACCTTC.